The entry below gives a single TCR beta chain sequence along with its context. The CDR3 consists of 14 residues. With 2 bases removed from V and 0 bases from J, the gap between germline ends came to 8 bases. Germline assignment: CDR1 DFQATT and CDR2 SNEGSKA (reference sequence). The time point: sample taken at primary tumor resection. Frozen PBMC, nontumor lung or tumor provided whole RNA, which was sequenced unsorted. TCR cDNA molecules each carried a unique molecular identifier. TCRdb reprocessed the 5' RACE reads via MiXCR and lists one record per CDR3 protein. The data contain 40,000 to 45,000 distinct CDR3 sequences, roughly 15% of them singletons. The data derive from a study of spatial heterogeneity in lung cancer.

The J gene is TRBJ2-1, the V gene TRBV20-1; D call uncertain. The clonotype was recovered from a male donor with early-stage non-small cell lung cancer. The source material was PBMCs, sampled at surgery. The CDR3 protein is CSARIGSSYNEQFF. CDR3 in DNA: TGCAGTGCTAGAATCGGTAGCTCCTACAATGAGCAGTTCTTC.